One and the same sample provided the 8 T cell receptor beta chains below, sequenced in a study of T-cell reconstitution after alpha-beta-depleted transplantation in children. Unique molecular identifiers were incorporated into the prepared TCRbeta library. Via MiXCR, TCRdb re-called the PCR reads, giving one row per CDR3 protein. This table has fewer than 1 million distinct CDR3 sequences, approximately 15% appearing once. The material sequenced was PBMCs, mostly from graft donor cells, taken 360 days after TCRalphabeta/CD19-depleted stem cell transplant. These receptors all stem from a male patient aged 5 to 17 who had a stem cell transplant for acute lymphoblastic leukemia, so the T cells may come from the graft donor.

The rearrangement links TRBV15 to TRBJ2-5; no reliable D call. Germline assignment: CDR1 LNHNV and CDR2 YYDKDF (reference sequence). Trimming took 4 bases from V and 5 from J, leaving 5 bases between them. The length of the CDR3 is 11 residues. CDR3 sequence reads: CATSTFETQYF. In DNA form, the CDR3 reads TGTGCCACCAGCACTTTCGAGACCCAGTACTTC.

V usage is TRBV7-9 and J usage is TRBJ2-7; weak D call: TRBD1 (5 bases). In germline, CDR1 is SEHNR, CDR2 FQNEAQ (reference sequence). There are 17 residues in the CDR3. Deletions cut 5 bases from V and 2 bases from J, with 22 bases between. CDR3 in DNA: TGTGCCAGCAGCGTTAATCAGGGATCCTTCTTCCCCTACGAGCAGTACTTC. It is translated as CASSVNQGSFFPYEQYF.

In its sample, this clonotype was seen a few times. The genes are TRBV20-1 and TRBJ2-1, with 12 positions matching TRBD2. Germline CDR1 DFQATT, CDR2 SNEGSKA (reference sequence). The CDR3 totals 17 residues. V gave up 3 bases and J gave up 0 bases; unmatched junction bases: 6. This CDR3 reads CSASRLAGGSSYNEQFF. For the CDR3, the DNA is TGCAGTGCTAGCCGTCTAGCGGGAGGGAGCTCCTACAATGAGCAGTTCTTC.

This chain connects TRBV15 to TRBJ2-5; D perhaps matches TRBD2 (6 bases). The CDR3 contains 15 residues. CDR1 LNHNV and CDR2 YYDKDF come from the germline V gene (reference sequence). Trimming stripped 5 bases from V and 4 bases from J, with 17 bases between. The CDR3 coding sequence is TGTGCCACCAGCGAGGGGAGGACAATAGGAGAGACCCAGTACTTC. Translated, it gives CATSEGRTIGETQYF.

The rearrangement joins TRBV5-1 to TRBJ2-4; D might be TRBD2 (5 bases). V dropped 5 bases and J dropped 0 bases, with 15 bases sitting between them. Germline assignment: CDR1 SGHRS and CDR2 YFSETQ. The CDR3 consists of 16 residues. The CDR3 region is CASRPEGELAKNIQYF. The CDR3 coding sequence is TGCGCCAGCAGACCCGAGGGAGAGCTAGCCAAAAACATTCAGTACTTC.

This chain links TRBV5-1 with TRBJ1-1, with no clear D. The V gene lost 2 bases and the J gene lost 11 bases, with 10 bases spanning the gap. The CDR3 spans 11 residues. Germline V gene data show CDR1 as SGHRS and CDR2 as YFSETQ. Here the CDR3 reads CASSFGIGAFF. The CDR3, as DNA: TGCGCCAGCAGCTTCGGGATTGGGGCTTTCTTT.

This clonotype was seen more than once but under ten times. The CDR3 DNA reads TGCAGTGCTAGAGATAATGGACTCTACGAGCAGTACTTC. It specifies CSARDNGLYEQYF. This sequence joins TRBV20-1 and TRBJ2-7; TRBD2 is a possible D gene (5 bases). The CDR3 sequence is 13 residues long. V lost 0 bases, J lost 3 bases, and 9 bases lay in between. The germline CDR1 and CDR2 sequences are DFQATT and SNEGSKA (reference sequence).

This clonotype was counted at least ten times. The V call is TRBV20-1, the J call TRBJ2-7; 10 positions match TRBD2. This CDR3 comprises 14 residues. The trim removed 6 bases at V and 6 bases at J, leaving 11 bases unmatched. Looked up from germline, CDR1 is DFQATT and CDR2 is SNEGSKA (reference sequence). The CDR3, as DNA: TGCAGTGCCAATCTAGCGGGAGCCCGAAGCGAGCAGTACTTC. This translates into CSANLAGARSEQYF.